This entry is about one T cell receptor (beta chain). Primed by a sample-barcoded 5' primer and a J-beta primer mix, a second PCR proceeded for about 7 to 11 cycles. TCRdb recomputed calls from the 5' RACE reads with MiXCR, one row per CDR3 protein. The sample carries about 930,000 distinct CDR3 sequences, approximately 32% recorded once. This record belongs to a study of blood T cells in healthy people across ages. Study details: About one barcoded beta molecule per two T cells was captured by template switching.

Between the trimmed V and J ends, which lost 3 bases and 8 bases, there was a span of 13 bases. Germline CDR1 MGHRA, CDR2 YSYEKL. CDR3 length: 14 residues. The sample was also reused in another study, on T cells of mothers and their children.

The sequence was obtained from a woman between 40 and 50 years old in good health. The chain employs TRBV4-1 and TRBJ1-4; D uncertain. The sequenced material came from blood. CDR3 bases: TGCGCCAGCAGCCAGCAGGAGAGAACGGAAAAACTGTTTTTT. Its protein product is CASSQQERTEKLFF.